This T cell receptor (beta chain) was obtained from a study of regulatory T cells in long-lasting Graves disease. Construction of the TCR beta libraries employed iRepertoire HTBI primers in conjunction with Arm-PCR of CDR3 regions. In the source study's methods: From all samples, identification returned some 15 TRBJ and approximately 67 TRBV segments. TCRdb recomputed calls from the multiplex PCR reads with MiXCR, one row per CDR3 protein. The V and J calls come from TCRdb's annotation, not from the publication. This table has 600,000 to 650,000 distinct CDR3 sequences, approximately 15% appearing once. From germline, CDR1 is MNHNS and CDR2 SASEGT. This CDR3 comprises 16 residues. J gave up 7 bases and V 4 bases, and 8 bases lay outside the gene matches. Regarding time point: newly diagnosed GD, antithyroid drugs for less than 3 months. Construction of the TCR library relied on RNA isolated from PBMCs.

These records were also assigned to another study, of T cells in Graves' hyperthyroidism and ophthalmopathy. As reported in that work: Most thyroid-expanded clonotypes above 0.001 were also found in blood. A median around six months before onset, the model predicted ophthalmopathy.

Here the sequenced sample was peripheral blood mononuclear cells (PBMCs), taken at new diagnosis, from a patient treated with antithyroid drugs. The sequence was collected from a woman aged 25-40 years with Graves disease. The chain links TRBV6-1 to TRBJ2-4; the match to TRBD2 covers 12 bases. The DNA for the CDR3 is TGTGCCAGCAGTGTTCGACTAGCGGGAGCGGGGAACATTCAGTACTTC. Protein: CASSVRLAGAGNIQYF.